Listed here is a single T cell receptor (beta chain). What it recognizes is unknown. The CDR3 sequence is 14 residues long. CDR1 ENHRY and CDR2 SYGVKD come from the germline V gene. Unmatched junction bases numbered 6, after V lost 5 bases and J lost 7 bases. The data originate from a study of T cell responses to AZD1222 COVID-19 vaccine. Study background: Pooling was applied to second doses at about 4 or about 12 weeks. Broader study findings: Baseline seropositives among AZD1222 recipients totaled only 6 or 7. Unmutated variant regions are reportedly the target of nearly half of TCRs that are spike-specific.

Sequencing used immunoSEQ multiplex PCR; TCRdb keeps in-frame clones, though not all of them. The repertoire has under 200,000 clones, 90% of them found once; the top ten carry 1.5%. The clonotype was recovered from an adult in good health. The input for sequencing was peripheral blood, taken on day 0 of AZD1222 vaccination. V is TRBV10-3 and J is TRBJ1-2; 11 bases line up with TRBD1. The CDR3 reads CAISRTGGAPGYTF. Written as DNA, the CDR3 is TGTGCCATCAGTAGGACAGGGGGCGCCCCTGGCTACACCTTC.